The 13 T cell receptor beta chains below come from one sample, sequenced in a study of T cell changes during pregnancy in multiple sclerosis. Measured with immunoSEQ multiplex PCR; TCRdb has only the in-frame clones, and not every one. The sample lists 75,000 to 95,000 clones; 90% to 95% were seen once. This specimen consisted of CD4+ T cells from peripheral blood mononuclear cells, obtained after pregnancy. These receptor sequences come from a female donor with multiple sclerosis, enrolled in a pregnancy study.

In this sample, this clone turned up many times. The chain uses TRBV5-4 and TRBJ1-1; 11 positions match TRBD1. CDR1 is SGHNT and CDR2 is YYREEE in the germline V gene (reference sequence). The trim removed 3 bases at V and 4 bases at J, leaving 8 bases unmatched. The CDR3 contains 16 residues. The CDR3 reads CASSSLDRGRLTEAFF. In DNA form, the CDR3 reads TGTGCCAGCAGCTCCTTGGACAGGGGGCGTCTCACTGAAGCTTTCTTT. The variable domain in full, completed from reference TRBV5-4 and TRBJ1-1, reads ETGVTQSPTHLIKTRGQQVTLRCSSQSGHNTVSWYQQALGQGPQFIFQYYREEENGRGNFPPRFSGLQFPNYSSELNVNALELDDSALYLCASSSLDRGRLTEAFFGQGTRLTVV.

This clone has just a few counts. The chain carries TRBV12-5 and TRBJ2-1, with a weak D call TRBD2 (5 bases). Trimming cost V 1 base and J 13 bases, with 14 bases left between them. The CDR3 covers 13 residues. Germline V lookup: CDR1 LGHNT, CDR2 FRNRAP. The CDR3 here is CASGLAGSHHQFF. The CDR3 DNA reads TGTGCTAGTGGTTTGGCTGGGAGCCATCACCAGTTCTTC.

V gene TRBV6-6 combines with J gene TRBJ2-1; TRBD2 agrees at 7 bases. Looked up from germline, CDR1 is MNHNY and CDR2 is SVGAGI (reference sequence). CDR3 size: 14 residues. V was pared by 0 bases and J by 6 bases, with 2 bases of the junction left unmatched. The CDR3 protein is CASSYSASGNEQFF. In nucleotides, the CDR3 is TGTGCCAGCAGTTACTCGGCTAGCGGCAATGAGCAGTTCTTC.

This chain uses TRBV28 with TRBJ2-7, with a tentative D call TRBD2 (5 bases). V was cut by 3 bases and J by 4 bases, with 7 bases left in between. The CDR3 is 12 residues long. Per germline, CDR1 MDHEN and CDR2 SYDVKM. CDR3 bases: TGTGCCAGCAGTTTCACGGGGTACGAGCAGTACTTC. It specifies CASSFTGYEQYF.

This sequence joins TRBV18 and TRBJ2-7; possible D gene TRBD2, 5 bases. CDR1 KGHSH and CDR2 LQKENI come from the germline V gene. The CDR3 has 13 amino acids. V shed 3 bases and J shed 11 bases, with 17 bases lying between them. CDR3 nucleotide sequence: TGTGCCAGCTCACCTTCAAACGAGGTGAGGGAGTACTTC. It specifies CASSPSNEVREYF. The full variable domain, with the rest looked up from reference TRBV18 and TRBJ2-7, is NAGVMQNPRHLVRRRGQEARLRCSPMKGHSHVYWYRQLPEEGLKFMVYLQKENIIDESGMPKERFSAEFPKEGPSILRIQQVVRGDSAAYFCASSPSNEVREYFGPGTRLTVT.

The chain has TRBV28 and TRBJ2-1; TRBD2 agrees at 14 bases. V gave up 8 bases and J gave up 7 bases; unmatched junction bases: 16. CDR3 size: 18 residues. The germline CDR1 and CDR2 sequences are MDHEN and SYDVKM. The CDR3 region has the DNA TGTGCCAGCCGGGGACTAGCGGGAGATCGGCCCTCGGGGAATGAGCAGTTCTTC. Encoded protein: CASRGLAGDRPSGNEQFF.

V is TRBV6-5 and J is TRBJ2-3; TRBD2 aligns across 8 bases. The CDR3 sequence is 14 residues long. V lost 6 bases, J lost 5 bases, and 7 bases stayed unmatched. The germline gives CDR1 MNHEY, CDR2 SVGAGI. For the CDR3, the DNA is TGTGCCAGCAGAATGGCGGGAGGAGGAGATACGCAGTATTTT. It translates to CASRMAGGGDTQYF.

The chain uses TRBV9 and TRBJ2-1, with 12 bases identical to TRBD2. V gave up 6 bases and J gave up 2 bases; unmatched junction bases: 3. CDR3 length: 15 residues. Germline V gene data show CDR1 as SGDLS and CDR2 as YYNGEE. The DNA for the CDR3 is TGTGCCAGCAACCTAGCGGGAGGGACCTACAATGAGCAGTTCTTC. This sequence encodes CASNLAGGTYNEQFF.

This chain uses TRBV5-6 with TRBJ1-3, with 7 bases fitting TRBD1. Losses at the gene ends were 0 bases for V and 6 bases for J; bases not matched to a gene: 6. There are 15 residues in the CDR3. The V gene's germline CDR1 is SGHDT and CDR2 YYEEEE. CDR3 region: CASSLVAGGTNTIYF. The CDR3 region has the DNA TGTGCCAGCAGCTTGGTGGCAGGGGGTACAAACACCATATATTTT.

This clone was observed a single time. The chain uses TRBV28 and TRBJ1-4; 7 positions match TRBD1. CDR1 is MDHEN and CDR2 is SYDVKM in the germline V gene. This CDR3 has 15 amino acids. Losses at the gene ends were 5 bases for V and 7 bases for J; bases not matched to a gene: 10. The CDR3 coding sequence is TGTGCCAGCAGTGCGCGACAGGGTTTGGGTGAAAAACTGTTTTTT. Translating gives CASSARQGLGEKLFF.

This clone was recorded a few times. The chain links TRBV6-6 to TRBJ2-7, with D unclear. CDR3 size: 11 residues. V lost 6 bases to trimming and J lost 4 bases, with 7 bases between them. Germline V gives CDR1 MNHNY, CDR2 SVGAGI (reference sequence). CDR3 nucleotide sequence: TGTGCCAGCAGATTCGGGTACGAGCAGTACTTC. This encodes CASRFGYEQYF.

The chain recombines TRBV6-4 with TRBJ1-2, with TRBD1 as a possible D gene (5 bases). Trimming stripped 2 bases from V and 1 base from J, with 14 bases between. CDR1 is MRHNA and CDR2 is SNTAGT in the germline V gene. The CDR3 consists of 16 residues. The CDR3 sequence is CASSDVRRGINYGYTF. The DNA of the CDR3 is TGTGCCAGCAGTGACGTTCGCCGGGGGATTAACTATGGCTACACCTTC.

The genes are TRBV7-8 and TRBJ1-2, with D possibly being TRBD1 (6 bases). The CDR3 sequence is 13 residues long. Between the trimmed V and J ends, which lost 5 bases and 8 bases, there was a span of 15 bases. Germline V lookup: CDR1 SGHVS, CDR2 FQNEAQ. The CDR3 region is CASSHRGGLGYTF. CDR3 sequence (DNA): TGTGCCAGCAGCCATCGTGGGGGCCTGGGCTACACCTTC.